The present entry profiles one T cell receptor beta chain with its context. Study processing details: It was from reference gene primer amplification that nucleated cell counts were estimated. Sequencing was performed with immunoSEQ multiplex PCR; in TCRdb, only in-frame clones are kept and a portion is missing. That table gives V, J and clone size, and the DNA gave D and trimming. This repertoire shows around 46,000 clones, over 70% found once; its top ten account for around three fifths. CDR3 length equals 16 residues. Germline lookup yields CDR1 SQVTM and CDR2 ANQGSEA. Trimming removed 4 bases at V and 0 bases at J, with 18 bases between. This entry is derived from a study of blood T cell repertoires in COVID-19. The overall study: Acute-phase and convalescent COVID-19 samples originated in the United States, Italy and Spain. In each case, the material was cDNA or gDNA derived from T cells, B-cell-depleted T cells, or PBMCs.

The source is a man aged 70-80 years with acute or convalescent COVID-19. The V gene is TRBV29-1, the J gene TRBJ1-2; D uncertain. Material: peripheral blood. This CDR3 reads CSVVRDTASTNYGYTF. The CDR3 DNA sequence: TGCAGCGTTGTACGGGATACAGCTTCAACTAACTATGGCTACACCTTC.